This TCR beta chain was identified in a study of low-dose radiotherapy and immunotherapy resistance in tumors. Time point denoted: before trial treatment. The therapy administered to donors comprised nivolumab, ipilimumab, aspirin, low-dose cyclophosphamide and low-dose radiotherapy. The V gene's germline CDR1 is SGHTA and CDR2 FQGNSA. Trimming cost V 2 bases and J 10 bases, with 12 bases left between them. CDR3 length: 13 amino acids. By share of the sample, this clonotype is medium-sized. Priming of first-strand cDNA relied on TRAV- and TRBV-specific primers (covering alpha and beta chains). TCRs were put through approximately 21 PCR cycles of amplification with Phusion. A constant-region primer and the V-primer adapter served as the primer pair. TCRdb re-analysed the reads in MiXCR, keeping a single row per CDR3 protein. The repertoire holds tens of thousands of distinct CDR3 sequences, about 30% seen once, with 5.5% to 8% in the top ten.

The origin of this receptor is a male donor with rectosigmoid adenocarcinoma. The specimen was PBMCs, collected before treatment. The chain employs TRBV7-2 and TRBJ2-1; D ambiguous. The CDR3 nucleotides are TGTGCCAGCAGCTTAAGGGAATCCTGGGAGCAGTTCTTC. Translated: CASSLRESWEQFF.